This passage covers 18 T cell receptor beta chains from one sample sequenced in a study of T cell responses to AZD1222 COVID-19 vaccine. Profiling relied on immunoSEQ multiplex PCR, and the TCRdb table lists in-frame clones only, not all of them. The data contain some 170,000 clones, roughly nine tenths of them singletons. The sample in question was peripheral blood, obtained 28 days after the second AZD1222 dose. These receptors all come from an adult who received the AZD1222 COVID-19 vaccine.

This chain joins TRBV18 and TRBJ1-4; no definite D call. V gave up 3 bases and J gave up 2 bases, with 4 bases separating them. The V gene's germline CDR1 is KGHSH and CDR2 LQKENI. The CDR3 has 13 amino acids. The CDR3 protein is CASSPSTNEKLFF. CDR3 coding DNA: TGTGCCAGCTCACCCAGTACTAATGAAAAACTGTTTTTT.

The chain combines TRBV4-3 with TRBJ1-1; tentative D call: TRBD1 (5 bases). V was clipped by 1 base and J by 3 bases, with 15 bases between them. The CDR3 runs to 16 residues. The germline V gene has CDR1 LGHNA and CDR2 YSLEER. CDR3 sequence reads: CASSQAETAGDTEAFF. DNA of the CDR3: TGCGCCAGCAGCCAAGCGGAGACAGCCGGGGACACTGAAGCTTTCTTT.

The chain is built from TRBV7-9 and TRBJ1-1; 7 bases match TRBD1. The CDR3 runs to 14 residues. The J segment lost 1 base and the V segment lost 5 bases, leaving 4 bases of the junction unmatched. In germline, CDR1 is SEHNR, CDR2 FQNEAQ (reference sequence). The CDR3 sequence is CASSPGGRNTEAFF. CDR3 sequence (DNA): TGTGCCAGCAGCCCAGGGGGTAGGAACACTGAAGCTTTCTTT. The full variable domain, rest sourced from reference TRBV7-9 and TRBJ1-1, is DTGVSQNPRHKITKRGQNVTFRCDPISEHNRLYWYRQTLGQGPEFLTYFQNEAQLEKSRLLSDRFSAERPKGSFSTLEIQRTEQGDSAMYLCASSPGGRNTEAFFGQGTRLTVV.

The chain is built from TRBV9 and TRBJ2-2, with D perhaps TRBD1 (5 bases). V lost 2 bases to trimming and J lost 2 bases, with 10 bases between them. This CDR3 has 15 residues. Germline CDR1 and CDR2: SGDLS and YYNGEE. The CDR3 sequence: CASSVTDKNTGELFF. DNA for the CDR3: TGTGCCAGCAGCGTTACGGACAAAAACACCGGGGAGCTGTTTTTT.

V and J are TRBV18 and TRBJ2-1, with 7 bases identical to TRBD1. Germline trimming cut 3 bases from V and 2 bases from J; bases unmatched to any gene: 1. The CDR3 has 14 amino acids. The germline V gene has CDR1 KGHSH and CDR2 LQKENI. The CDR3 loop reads CASSPGQAYNEQFF. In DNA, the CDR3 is TGTGCCAGCTCACCCGGACAGGCCTACAATGAGCAGTTCTTC.

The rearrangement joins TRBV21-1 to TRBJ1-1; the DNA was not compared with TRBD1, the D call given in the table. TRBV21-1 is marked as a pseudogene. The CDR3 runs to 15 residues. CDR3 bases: TGTGCCAGCAGCTTGGACAGGACTCTGAACACTGAAGCTTTCTTT. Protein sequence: CASSLDRTLNTEAFF.

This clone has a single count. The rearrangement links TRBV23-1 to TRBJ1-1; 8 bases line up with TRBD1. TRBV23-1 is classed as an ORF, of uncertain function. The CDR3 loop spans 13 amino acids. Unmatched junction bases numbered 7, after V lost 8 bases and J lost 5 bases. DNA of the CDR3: TGCGCCAGCGCGCTCCAGGGGGCGACTGAAGCTTTCTTT. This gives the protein CASALQGATEAFF.

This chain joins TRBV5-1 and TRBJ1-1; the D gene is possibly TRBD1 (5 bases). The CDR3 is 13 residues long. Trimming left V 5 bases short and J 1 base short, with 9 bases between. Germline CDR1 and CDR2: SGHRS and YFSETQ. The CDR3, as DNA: TGCGCCAGCAGGGGGCAGCAGAACACTGAAGCTTTCTTT. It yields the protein CASRGQQNTEAFF.

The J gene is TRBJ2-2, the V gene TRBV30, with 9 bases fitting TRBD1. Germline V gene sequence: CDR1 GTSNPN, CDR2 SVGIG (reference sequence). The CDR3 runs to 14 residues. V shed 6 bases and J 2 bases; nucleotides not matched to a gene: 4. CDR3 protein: CACDTGGNTGELFF. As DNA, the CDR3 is TGTGCCTGTGACACAGGGGGCAACACCGGGGAGCTGTTTTTT.

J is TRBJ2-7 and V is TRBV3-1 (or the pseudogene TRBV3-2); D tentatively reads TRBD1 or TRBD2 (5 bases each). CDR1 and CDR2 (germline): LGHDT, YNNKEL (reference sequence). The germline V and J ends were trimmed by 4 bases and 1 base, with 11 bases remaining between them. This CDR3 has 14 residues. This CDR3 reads CASSPGGWSYEQYF. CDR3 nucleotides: TGTGCCAGCAGCCCTGGGGGTTGGTCCTACGAGCAGTACTTC.

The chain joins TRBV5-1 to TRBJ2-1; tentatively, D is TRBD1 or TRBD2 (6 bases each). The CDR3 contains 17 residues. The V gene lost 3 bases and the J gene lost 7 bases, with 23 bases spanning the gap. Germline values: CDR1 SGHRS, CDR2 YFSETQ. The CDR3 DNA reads TGCGCCAGCAGCTCCTTGGGGGCTAGCGCTAGGGGAAATGAGCAGTTCTTC. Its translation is CASSSLGASARGNEQFF.

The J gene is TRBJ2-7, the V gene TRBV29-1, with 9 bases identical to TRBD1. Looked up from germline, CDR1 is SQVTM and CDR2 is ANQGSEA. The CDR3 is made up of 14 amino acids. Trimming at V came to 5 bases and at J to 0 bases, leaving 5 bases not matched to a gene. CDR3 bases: TGCAGCGTTTTGACAGGGGGAGGCTCCTACGAGCAGTACTTC. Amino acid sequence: CSVLTGGGSYEQYF.

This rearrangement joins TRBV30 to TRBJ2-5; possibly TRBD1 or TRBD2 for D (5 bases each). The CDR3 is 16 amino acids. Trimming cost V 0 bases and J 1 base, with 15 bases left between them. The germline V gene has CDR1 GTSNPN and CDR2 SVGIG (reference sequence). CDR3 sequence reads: CAWSVWGSPLQETQYF. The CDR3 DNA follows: TGTGCCTGGAGTGTATGGGGGAGCCCCCTCCAAGAGACCCAGTACTTC.

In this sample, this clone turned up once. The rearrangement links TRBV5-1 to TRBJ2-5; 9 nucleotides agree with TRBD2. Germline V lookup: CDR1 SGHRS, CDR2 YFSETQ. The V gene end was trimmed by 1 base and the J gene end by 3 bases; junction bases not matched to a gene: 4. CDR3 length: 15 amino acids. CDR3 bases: TGCGCCAGCAGCTTGCCCGGGACTAGCAAAGAGACCCAGTACTTC. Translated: CASSLPGTSKETQYF.

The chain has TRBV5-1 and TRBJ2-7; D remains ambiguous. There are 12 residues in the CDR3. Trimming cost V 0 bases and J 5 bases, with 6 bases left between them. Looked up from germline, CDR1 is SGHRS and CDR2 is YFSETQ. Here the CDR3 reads CASSLGSHEQYF. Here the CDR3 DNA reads TGCGCCAGCAGCTTGGGAAGCCACGAGCAGTACTTC.

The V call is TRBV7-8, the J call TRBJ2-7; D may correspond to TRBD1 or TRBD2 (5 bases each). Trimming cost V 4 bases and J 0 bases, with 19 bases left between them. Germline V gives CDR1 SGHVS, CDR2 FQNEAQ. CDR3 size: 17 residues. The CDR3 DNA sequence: TGTGCCAGCAGCTCTACGGGACGAGGTTGGGCCTCCTACGAGCAGTACTTC. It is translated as CASSSTGRGWASYEQYF.

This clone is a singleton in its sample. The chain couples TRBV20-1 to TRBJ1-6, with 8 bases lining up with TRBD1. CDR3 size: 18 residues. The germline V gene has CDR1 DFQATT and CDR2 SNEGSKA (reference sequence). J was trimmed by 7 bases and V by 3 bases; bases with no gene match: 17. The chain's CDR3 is CSASSRQGLPRSNSPLHF. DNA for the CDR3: TGCAGTGCTAGTAGTCGACAGGGGCTCCCTCGGTCCAATTCACCCCTCCACTTT.

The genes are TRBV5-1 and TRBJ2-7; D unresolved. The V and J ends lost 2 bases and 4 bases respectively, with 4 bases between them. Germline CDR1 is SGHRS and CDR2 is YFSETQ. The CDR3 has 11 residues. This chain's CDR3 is CASSFGYEQYF. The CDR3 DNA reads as TGCGCCAGCAGCTTCGGGTACGAGCAGTACTTC.